This TCR beta chain comes out of a study of coeliac disease. Study outcomes and limitations: Active celiac intraepithelial and lamina propria samples had lower TRB and TRG clonality than control samples. Intraepithelial and lamina propria fractions were not highly pure.

This CDR3 has 21 residues. Looked up from germline, CDR1 is LNHDA and CDR2 is SQIVND (reference sequence). V gave up 5 bases and J gave up 4 bases, with 35 bases separating them. Profiled with immunoSEQ multiplex PCR; TCRdb holds only in-frame clones, not every one. The top ten clones hold about 15% of a sample with approximately 3,000 clones, 70% of them seen once. In the case of this clone: Its antigen is still unknown.

The chain carries TRBV19 and TRBJ1-2, with D possibly matching TRBD1 (6 bases). Sequencing was done on a sample of intraepithelial lymphocytes from the gut. The receptor comes from a man younger than 35 with celiac disease on a gluten-free diet. For the CDR3, the DNA is TGTGCCAGTAGTCCGTTCGGATCCCGTACAGGGTTCCTACGGGACGGCTATGGCTACACCTTC. It specifies CASSPFGSRTGFLRDGYGYTF.